This TCR beta chain was retrieved from a study of cytomegalovirus exposure and HLA in healthy donors. Study details: There were 90 million to 130 million unique TCR beta sequences, drawn from about 200 million T cells, in an earlier analysis. General study results and limits: According to the study, 160 or so TCR beta chains were cytomegalovirus-associated.

Healthy bone marrow donors formed the donor group. As for this clone: Antigen unknown.

Germline V gene data show CDR1 as SNHLY and CDR2 as FYNNEI. CDR3 size: 17 residues. Unmatched junction bases numbered 6, after V lost 4 bases and J lost 0 bases. It was with 60 Vbeta and 13 Jbeta primers that the PCR ran. The repertoire was sequenced with immunoSEQ multiplex PCR; TCRdb's copy has only in-frame clones and lacks some. This repertoire shows under 150,000 clones, over 65% found once; its top ten account for over 2.5%. The rearrangement joins TRBV2 to TRBJ2-2, with 9 positions matching TRBD1. The clonotype comes from a male donor in good health and CMV-seronegative. The sample was PBMCs. CDR3 region: CASSGPRDRANTGELFF. The CDR3, as DNA: TGTGCCAGCAGTGGGCCTCGGGACAGGGCGAACACCGGGGAGCTGTTTTTT.